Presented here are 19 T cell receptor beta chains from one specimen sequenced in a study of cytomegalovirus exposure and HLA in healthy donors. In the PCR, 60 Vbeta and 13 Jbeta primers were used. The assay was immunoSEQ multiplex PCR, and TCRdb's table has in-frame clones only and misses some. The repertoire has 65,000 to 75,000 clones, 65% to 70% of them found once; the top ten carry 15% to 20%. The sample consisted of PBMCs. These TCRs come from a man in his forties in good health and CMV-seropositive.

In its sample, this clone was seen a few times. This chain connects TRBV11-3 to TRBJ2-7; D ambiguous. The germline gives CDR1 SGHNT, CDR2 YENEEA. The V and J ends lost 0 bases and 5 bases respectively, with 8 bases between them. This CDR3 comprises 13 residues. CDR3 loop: CASSLDSFDEQYF. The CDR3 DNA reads TGTGCCAGCAGCTTAGACAGTTTTGACGAGCAGTACTTC.

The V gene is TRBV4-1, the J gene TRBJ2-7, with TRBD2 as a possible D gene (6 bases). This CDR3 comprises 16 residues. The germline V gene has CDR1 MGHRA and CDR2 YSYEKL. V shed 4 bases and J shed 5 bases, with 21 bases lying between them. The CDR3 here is CASSRPTGDLRNEQYF. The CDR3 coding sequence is TGCGCCAGCAGCCGGCCAACGGGGGATCTTCGAAACGAGCAGTACTTC.

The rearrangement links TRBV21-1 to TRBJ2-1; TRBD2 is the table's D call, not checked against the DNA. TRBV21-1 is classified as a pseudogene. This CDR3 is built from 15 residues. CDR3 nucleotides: TGTGCCAGCAGCAAAGGGGGACTAGCCTACAATGAGCAGTTCTTC. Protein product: CASSKGGLAYNEQFF.

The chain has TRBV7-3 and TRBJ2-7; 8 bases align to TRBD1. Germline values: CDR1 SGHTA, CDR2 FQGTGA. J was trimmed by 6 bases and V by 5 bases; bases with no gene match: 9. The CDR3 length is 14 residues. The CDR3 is CASSPTGQASEQYF. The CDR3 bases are TGTGCCAGCAGCCCCACGGGACAGGCGTCCGAGCAGTACTTC.

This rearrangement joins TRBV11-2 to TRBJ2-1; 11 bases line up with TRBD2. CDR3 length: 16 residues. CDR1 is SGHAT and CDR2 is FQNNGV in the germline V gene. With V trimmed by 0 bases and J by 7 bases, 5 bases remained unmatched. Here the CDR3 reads CASSLDLAGGMNEQFF. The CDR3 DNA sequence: TGTGCCAGCAGCTTAGATTTAGCGGGAGGGATGAATGAGCAGTTCTTC.

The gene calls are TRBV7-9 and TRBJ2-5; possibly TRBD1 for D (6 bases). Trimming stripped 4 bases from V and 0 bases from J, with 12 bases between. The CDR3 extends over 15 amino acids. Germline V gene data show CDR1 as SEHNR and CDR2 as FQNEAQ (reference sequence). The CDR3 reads CASSSKTGDQETQYF. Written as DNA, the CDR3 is TGTGCCAGCAGCTCCAAGACAGGAGACCAAGAGACCCAGTACTTC.

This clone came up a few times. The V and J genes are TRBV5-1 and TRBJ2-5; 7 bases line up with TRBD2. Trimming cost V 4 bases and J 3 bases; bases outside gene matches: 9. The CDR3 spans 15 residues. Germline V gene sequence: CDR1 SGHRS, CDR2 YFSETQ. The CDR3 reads CASSGRSGAKETQYF. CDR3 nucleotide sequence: TGCGCCAGCAGCGGAAGAAGCGGGGCCAAAGAGACCCAGTACTTC.

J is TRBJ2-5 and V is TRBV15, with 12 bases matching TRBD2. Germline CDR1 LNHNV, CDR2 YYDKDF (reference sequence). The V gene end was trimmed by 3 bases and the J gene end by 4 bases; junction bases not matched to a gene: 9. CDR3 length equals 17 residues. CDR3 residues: CATSSSSGGARGETQYF. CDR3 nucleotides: TGTGCCACCAGCAGCTCTAGCGGGGGGGCGCGTGGAGAGACCCAGTACTTC.

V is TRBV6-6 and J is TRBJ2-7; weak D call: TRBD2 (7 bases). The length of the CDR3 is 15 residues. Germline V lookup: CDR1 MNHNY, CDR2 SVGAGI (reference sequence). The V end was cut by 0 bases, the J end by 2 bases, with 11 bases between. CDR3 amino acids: CASSYSGGPPYEQYF. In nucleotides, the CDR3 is TGTGCCAGCAGTTACTCGGGGGGGCCCCCCTACGAGCAGTACTTC.

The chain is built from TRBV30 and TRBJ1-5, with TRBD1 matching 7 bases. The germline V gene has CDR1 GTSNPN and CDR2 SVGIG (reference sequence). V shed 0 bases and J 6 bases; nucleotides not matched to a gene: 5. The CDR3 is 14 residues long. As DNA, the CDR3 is TGTGCCTGGAGTGTCGGGACAGAAGGTCAGCCCCAGCATTTT. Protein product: CAWSVGTEGQPQHF.

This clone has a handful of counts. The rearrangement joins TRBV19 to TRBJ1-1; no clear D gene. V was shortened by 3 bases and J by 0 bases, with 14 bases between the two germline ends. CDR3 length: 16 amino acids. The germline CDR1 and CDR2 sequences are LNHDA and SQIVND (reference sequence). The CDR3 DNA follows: TGTGCCAGTAGTATCAGGTCGGAAAGGATGAACACTGAAGCTTTCTTT. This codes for CASSIRSERMNTEAFF.

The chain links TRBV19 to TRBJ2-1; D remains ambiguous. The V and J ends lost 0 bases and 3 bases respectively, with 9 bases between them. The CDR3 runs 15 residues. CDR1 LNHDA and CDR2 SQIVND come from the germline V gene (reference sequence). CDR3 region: CASSIEWFGYNEQFF. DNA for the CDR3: TGTGCCAGTAGTATAGAATGGTTCGGCTACAATGAGCAGTTCTTC.

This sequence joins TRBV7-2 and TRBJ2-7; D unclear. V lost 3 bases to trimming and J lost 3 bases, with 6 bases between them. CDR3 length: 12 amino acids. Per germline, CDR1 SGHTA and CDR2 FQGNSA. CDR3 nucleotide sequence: TGTGCCAGCAGCTTCGGGTTCTACGAGCAGTACTTC. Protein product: CASSFGFYEQYF. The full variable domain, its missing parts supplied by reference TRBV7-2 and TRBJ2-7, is GAGVSQSPSNKVTEKGKDVELRCDPISGHTALYWYRQSLGQGLEFLIYFQGNSAPDKSGLPSDRFSAERTGGSVSTLTIQRTQQEDSAVYLCASSFGFYEQYFGPGTRLTVT.

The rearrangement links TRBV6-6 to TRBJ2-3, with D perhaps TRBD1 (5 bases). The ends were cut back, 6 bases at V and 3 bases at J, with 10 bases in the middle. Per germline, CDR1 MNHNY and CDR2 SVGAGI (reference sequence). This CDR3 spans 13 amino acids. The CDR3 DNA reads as TGTGCCAGCAGCCTAAGACAGACAGATACGCAGTATTTT. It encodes CASSLRQTDTQYF.

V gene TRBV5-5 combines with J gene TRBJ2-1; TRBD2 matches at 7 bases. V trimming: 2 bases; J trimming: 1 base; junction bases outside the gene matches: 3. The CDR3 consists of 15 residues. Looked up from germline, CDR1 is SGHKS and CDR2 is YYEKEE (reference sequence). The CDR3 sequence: CASSFGTMSYNEQFF. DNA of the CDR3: TGTGCCAGCAGCTTTGGGACTATGTCCTACAATGAGCAGTTCTTC.

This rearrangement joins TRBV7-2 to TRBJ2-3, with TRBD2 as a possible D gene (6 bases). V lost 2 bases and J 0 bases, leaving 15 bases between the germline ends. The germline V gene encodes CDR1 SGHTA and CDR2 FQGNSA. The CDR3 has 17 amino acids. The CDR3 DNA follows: TGTGCCAGCAGCTTATTTTGGCGGGGATCTAGCACAGATACGCAGTATTTT. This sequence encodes CASSLFWRGSSTDTQYF.

CDR3 nucleotide sequence: TGTGCCAGCAGTGACAATGGGGGCGAAGCTTTCTTT. Amino acid sequence: CASSDNGGEAFF. The J gene is TRBJ1-1, the V gene TRBV6-6; D perhaps matches TRBD1 (6 bases). Per the germline V gene, CDR1 is MNHNY and CDR2 is SVGAGI (reference sequence). The CDR3 is 12 residues long. Trimming removed 5 bases from V and 8 bases from J, with 12 bases in between.

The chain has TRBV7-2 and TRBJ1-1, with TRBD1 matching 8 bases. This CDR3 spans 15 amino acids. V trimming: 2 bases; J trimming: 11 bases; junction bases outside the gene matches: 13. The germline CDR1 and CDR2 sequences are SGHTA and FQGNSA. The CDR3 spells CASSLNSGGLGWAFF. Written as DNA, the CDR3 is TGTGCCAGCAGCTTAAATTCAGGGGGCCTTGGGTGGGCTTTCTTT.

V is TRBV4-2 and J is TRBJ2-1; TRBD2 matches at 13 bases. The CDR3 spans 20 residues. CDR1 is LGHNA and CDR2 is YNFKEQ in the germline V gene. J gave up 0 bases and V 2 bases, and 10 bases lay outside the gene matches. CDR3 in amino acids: CASSQPAGLAGSSSYNEQFF. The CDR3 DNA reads TGTGCCAGCAGCCAACCCGCGGGACTAGCGGGATCGAGCTCCTACAATGAGCAGTTCTTC.